This passage covers 3 T cell receptor beta chains from one sample sequenced in a study of blood T cell repertoires in COVID-19. Using immunoSEQ multiplex PCR, the repertoire was profiled, and TCRdb retains in-frame clones only, with some absent. The table has approximately 160,000 clones, around 81% seen once. Material: peripheral blood. The receptors here all came from a man in his fifties or sixties with active or convalescent COVID-19.

This sequence joins TRBV6-5 and TRBJ2-7; TRBD1 aligns across 8 bases. The germline V gene encodes CDR1 MNHEY and CDR2 SVGAGI. Trimming removed 6 bases from V and 3 bases from J; junction bases left unmatched: 10. The CDR3 length is 15 residues. This CDR3 is CASRDAGQAVYEQYF. CDR3 DNA sequence: TGTGCCAGCAGGGACGCGGGACAGGCGGTCTACGAGCAGTACTTC.

The V call is TRBV10-1, the J call TRBJ2-4; D possibly corresponds to TRBD1 (5 bases). In germline, CDR1 is WNHNN, CDR2 SYGVQD (reference sequence). V lost 11 bases to trimming and J lost 15 bases, with 17 bases between them. The CDR3 runs 10 residues. The CDR3: CAGHNRLRYF. Written as DNA, the CDR3 is TGCGCCGGCCATAACAGGTTGCGGTACTTC.

This chain links TRBV18 with TRBJ2-1, with 8 positions matching TRBD1. J was trimmed by 6 bases and V by 6 bases; bases with no gene match: 4. Germline V CDR1 and CDR2: KGHSH, LQKENI. This CDR3 has 13 amino acids. Written as DNA, the CDR3 is TGTGCCAGCTCGCCCACAGGGGGCAATGAGCAGTTCTTC. Residues: CASSPTGGNEQFF.